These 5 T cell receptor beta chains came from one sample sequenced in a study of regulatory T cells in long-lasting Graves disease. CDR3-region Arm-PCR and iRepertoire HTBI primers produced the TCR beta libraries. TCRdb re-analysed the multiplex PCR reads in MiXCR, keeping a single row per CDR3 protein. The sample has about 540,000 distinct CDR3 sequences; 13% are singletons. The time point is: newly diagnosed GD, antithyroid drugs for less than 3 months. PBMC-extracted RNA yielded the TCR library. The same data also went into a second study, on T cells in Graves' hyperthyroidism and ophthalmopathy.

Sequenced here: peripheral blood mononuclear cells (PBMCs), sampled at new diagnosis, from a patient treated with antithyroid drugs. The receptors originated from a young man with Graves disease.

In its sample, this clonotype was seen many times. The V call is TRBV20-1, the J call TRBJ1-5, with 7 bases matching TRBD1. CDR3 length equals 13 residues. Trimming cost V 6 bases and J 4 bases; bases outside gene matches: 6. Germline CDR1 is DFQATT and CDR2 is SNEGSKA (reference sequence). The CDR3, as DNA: TGCAGTGCACTCCCAGGGGGTAATCAGCCCCAGCATTTT. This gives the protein CSALPGGNQPQHF.

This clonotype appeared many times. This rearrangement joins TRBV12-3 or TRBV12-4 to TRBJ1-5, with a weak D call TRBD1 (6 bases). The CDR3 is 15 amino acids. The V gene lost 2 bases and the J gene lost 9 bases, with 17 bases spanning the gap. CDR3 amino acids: CASSLSAGVGRPQHF. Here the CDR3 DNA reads TGTGCCAGCAGTTTATCAGCAGGGGTTGGGAGGCCCCAGCATTTT.

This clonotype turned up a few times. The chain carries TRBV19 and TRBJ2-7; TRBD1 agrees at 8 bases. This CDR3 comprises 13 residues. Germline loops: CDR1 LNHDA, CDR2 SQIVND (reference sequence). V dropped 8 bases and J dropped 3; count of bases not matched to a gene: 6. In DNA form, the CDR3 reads TGTGCCAGTGCTGACAGGGGTAACTACGAGCAGTACTTC. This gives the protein CASADRGNYEQYF.

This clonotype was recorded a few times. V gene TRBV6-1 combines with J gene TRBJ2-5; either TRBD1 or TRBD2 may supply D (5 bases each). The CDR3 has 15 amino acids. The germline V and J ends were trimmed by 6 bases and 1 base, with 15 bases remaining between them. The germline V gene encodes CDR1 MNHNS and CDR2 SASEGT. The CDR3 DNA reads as TGTGCCAGCAGCCCGGGACGCATACGCCAAGAGACCCAGTACTTC. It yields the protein CASSPGRIRQETQYF.

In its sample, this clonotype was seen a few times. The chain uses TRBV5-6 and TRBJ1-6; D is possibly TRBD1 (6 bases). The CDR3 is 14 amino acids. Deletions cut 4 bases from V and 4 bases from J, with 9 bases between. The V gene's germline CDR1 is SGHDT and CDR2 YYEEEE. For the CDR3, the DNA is TGTGCCAGCAGCGGGACACCATATAATTCACCCCTCCACTTT. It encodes CASSGTPYNSPLHF.